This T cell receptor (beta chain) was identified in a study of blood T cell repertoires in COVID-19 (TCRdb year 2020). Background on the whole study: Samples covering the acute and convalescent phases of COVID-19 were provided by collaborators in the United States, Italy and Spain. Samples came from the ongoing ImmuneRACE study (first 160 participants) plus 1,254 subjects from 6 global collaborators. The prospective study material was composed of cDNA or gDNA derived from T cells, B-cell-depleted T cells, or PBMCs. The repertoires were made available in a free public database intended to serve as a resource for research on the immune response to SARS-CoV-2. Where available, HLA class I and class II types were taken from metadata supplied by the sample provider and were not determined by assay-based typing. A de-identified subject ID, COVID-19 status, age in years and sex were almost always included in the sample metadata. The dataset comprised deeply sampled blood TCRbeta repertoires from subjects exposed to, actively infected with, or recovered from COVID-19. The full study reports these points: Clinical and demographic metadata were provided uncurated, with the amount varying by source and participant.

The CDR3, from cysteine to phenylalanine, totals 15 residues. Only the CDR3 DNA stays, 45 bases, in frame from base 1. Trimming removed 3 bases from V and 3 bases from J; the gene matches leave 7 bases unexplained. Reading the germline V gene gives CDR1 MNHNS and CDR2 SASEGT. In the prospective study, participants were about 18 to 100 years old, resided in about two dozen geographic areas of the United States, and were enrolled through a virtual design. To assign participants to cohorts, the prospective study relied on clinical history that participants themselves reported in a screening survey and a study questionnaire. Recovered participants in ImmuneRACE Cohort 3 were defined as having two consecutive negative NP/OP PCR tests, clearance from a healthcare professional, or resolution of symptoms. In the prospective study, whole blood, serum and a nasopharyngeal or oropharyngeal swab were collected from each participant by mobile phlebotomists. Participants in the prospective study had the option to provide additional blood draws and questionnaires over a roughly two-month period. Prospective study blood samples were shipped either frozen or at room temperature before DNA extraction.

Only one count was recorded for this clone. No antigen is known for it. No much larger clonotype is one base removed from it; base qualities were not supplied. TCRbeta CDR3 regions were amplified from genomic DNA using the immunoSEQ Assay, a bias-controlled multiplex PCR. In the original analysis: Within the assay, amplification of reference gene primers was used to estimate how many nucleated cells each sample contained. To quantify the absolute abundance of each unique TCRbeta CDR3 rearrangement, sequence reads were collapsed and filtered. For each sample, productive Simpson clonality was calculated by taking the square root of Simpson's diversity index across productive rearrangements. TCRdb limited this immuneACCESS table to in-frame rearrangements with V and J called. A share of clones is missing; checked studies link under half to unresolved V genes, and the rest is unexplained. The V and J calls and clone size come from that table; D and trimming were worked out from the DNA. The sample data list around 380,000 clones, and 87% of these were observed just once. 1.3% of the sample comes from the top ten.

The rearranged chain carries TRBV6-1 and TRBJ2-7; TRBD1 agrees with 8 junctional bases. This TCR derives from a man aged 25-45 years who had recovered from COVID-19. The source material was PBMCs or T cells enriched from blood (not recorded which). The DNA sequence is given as TGTGCCAGCAGTGAGGACAGGGTAGCCTTCTACGAGCAGTACTTC. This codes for CASSEDRVAFYEQYF.